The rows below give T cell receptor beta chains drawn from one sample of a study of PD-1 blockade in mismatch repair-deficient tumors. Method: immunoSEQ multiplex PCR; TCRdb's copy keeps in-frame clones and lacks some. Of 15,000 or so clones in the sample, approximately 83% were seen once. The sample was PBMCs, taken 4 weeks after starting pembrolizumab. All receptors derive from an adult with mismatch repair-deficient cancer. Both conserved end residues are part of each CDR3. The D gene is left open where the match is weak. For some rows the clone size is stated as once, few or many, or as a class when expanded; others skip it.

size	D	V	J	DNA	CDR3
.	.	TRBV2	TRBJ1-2	TGTGCCAGCAGTGAATTCGGGATAAACTCAAACTATGGCTACACCTTC	CASSEFGINSNYGYTF
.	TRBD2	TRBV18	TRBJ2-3	TGTGCCAGCTCACCGGGACTAGCGGGAAGATATACGCAGTATTTT	CASSPGLAGRYTQYF
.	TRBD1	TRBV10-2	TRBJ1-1	TGCGCCAGCAGACAGGGGCGGGGACGGACTGAAGCTTTCTTT	CASRQGRGRTEAFF
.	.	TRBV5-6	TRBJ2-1	TGTGCCAGCAGCTTGGGATTCAGGCACTCCTACAATGAGCAGTTCTTC	CASSLGFRHSYNEQFF
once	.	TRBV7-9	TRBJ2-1	TGTGCCAGCAGCGCCCAGGGGGGCGGGAATGAGCAGTTCTTC	CASSAQGGGNEQFF
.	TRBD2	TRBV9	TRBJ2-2	TGTGCCAGCAGGGTAGCGGGATTCACCGGGGAGCTGTTTTTT	CASRVAGFTGELFF
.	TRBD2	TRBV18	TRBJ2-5	TGTGCCAGCTCACGGGGACTAGCGGGAGTGGGAGAGACCCAGTACTTC	CASSRGLAGVGETQYF
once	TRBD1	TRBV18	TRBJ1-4	TGTGCCAGCTCACCATCGACAGGGGTAGGCGAAAAACTGTTTTTT	CASSPSTGVGEKLFF
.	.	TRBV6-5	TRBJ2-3	TGTGCCAGCAGTTACTATCGCGGTACGACGGATACGCAGTATTTT	CASSYYRGTTDTQYF
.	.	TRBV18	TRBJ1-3	TGTGCCAGCTCAGATAACATCTCTGGAAACACCATATATTTT	CASSDNISGNTIYF
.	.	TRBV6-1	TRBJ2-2	TGTGCCAGCAGTATGGAGTTCGGGGAGCTGTTTTTT	CASSMEFGELFF
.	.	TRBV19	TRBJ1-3	TGTGCCAGCCAACAGGGACGTGGAAACACCATATATTTT	CASQQGRGNTIYF
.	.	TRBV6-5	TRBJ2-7	TGTGCCAGCAGTTACGGCAGCCTAGCGACCCCTGGGGAGCAGTACTTC	CASSYGSLATPGEQYF
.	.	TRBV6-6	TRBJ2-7	TGTGCCAGCAGTTACGGTGGGCAATCCTACGAGCAGTACTTC	CASSYGGQSYEQYF
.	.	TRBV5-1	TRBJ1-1	TGCGCCAGCAGGGTAGAAGGGGCGAACACTGAAGCTTTCTTT	CASRVEGANTEAFF
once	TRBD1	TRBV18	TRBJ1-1	TGTGCCAGCGTACTACAGGGGGATACTGAAGCTTTCTTT	CASVLQGDTEAFF
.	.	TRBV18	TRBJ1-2	TGTGCCAGCTCACCACCGGGGCTTGCTACCTCACCTTTCTATGGCTACACCTTC	CASSPPGLATSPFYGYTF
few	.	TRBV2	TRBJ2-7	TGTGCCAGCAGTGATTTTGGCGGCTCCTACGAGCAGTACTTC	CASSDFGGSYEQYF